Presented here are 7 T cell receptor beta chains from one specimen sequenced in a study of blood T cell repertoires in COVID-19. The data were produced by immunoSEQ multiplex PCR, yet TCRdb's version contains in-frame clones alone and is incomplete. The sample lists some 500,000 clones; 88% were seen once. Sequencing was performed on PBMCs or T cells enriched from blood (not recorded which). All receptors derive from a woman between 35 and 50 years old who had recovered from COVID-19.

The chain links TRBV18 to TRBJ1-4; 9 bases are a match to TRBD1. The germline V gene has CDR1 KGHSH and CDR2 LQKENI. This CDR3 has 16 residues. V gave up 2 bases and J gave up 7 bases; unmatched junction bases: 8. CDR3 sequence reads: CASSPVIGQGSEKLFF. The CDR3 coding sequence is TGTGCCAGCTCACCAGTTATAGGACAGGGGTCTGAAAAACTGTTTTTT.

V gene TRBV19 combines with J gene TRBJ1-2; D unresolved. The V and J ends lost 8 bases and 4 bases respectively, with 17 bases between them. Germline V CDR1 and CDR2: LNHDA, SQIVND (reference sequence). This CDR3 contains 14 residues. This CDR3 is CASVTASRGYGYTF. CDR3 nucleotide sequence: TGTGCCAGTGTTACCGCATCTCGGGGCTATGGCTACACCTTC.

The chain recombines TRBV7-9 with TRBJ1-1; D is possibly TRBD1 (6 bases). Germline V lookup: CDR1 SEHNR, CDR2 FQNEAQ (reference sequence). Trimming pared 4 bases from V and 5 bases from J, leaving 20 bases between. This CDR3 comprises 16 residues. The chain's CDR3 is CASSSAGGRGRTEAFF. The CDR3 nucleotides are TGTGCCAGCAGCTCCGCTGGGGGCCGAGGGCGGACTGAAGCTTTCTTT.

This chain links TRBV6-1 with TRBJ1-1; D is possibly TRBD1 (6 bases). This CDR3 spans 14 amino acids. CDR1 and CDR2 (germline): MNHNS, SASEGT. Trimming left V 3 bases short and J 5 bases short, with 13 bases between. The CDR3 DNA sequence: TGTGCCAGCAGTGAGGCAGGGGTATATACTGAAGCTTTCTTT. This encodes CASSEAGVYTEAFF.

The V gene is TRBV30, the J gene TRBJ1-4; no firm D call. Trimming took off 2 bases at V and 7 bases at J, with 14 bases between the two ends. The CDR3 is made up of 14 amino acids. The germline gives CDR1 GTSNPN, CDR2 SVGIG (reference sequence). CDR3 in amino acids: CAWSSGSPGEKLFF. The CDR3 DNA follows: TGTGCCTGGAGTAGCGGGTCGCCGGGTGAAAAACTGTTTTTT.

V gene TRBV5-1 combines with J gene TRBJ1-3; TRBD1 matches 7 bases. The germline V gene encodes CDR1 SGHRS and CDR2 YFSETQ. This CDR3 has 15 amino acids. V shed 5 bases and J 1 base; nucleotides not matched to a gene: 6. CDR3 protein: CASRPRDRSGNTIYF. The CDR3 nucleotides are TGCGCCAGCAGACCCCGGGACAGATCTGGAAACACCATATATTTT.

The V and J genes are TRBV19 and TRBJ1-1, with D hard to call. The CDR3 covers 14 residues. Germline loops: CDR1 LNHDA, CDR2 SQIVND (reference sequence). Trimming pared 3 bases from V and 3 bases from J, leaving 11 bases between. The CDR3 coding sequence is TGTGCCAGTAGTATTTCTGGCAGATACACTGAAGCTTTCTTT. Translated, it gives CASSISGRYTEAFF.